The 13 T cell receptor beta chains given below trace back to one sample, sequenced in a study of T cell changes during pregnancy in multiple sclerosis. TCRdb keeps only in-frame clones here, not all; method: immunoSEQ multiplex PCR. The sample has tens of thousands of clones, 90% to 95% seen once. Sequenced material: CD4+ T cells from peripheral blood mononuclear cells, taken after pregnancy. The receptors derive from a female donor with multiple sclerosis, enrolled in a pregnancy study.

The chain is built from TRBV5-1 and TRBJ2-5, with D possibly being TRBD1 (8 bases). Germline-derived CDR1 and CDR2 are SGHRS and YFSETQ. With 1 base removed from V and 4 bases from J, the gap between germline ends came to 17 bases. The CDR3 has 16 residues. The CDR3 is CASSLNPTGEGETQYF. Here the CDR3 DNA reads TGCGCCAGCAGCTTGAATCCGACAGGGGAGGGAGAGACCCAGTACTTC.

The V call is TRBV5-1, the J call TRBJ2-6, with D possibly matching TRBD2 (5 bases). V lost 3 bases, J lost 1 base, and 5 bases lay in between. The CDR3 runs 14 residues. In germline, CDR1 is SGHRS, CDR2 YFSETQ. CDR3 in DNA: TGCGCCAGCAGCTCGGGGTCTGGGGCCAACGTCCTGACTTTC. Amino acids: CASSSGSGANVLTF. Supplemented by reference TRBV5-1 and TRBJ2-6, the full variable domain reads KAGVTQTPRYLIKTRGQQVTLSCSPISGHRSVSWYQQTPGQGLQFLFEYFSETQRNKGNFPGRFSGRQFSNSRSEMNVSTLELGDSALYLCASSSGSGANVLTFGAGSRLTVL.

The CDR3 DNA reads as TGTGCCAGCAGCTTAGTCTCGTTGACTAGCGGGCCCGGGGATACGCAGTATTTT. Encoded protein: CASSLVSLTSGPGDTQYF. The chain links TRBV7-6 to TRBJ2-3; TRBD2 matches at 10 bases. Looked up from germline, CDR1 is SGHVS and CDR2 is FNYEAQ. With V trimmed by 1 base and J by 6 bases, 13 bases remained unmatched. CDR3 size: 18 residues.

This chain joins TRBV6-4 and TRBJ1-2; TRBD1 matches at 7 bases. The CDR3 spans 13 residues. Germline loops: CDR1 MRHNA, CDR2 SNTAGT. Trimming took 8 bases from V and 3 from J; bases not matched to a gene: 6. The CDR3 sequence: CASGGGTDYGYTF. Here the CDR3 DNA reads TGTGCCAGCGGAGGCGGGACAGACTATGGCTACACCTTC.

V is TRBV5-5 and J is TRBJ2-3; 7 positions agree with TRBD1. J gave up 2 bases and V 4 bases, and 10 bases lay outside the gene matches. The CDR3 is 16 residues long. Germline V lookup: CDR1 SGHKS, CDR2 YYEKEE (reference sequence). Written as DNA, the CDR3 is TGTGCCAGCAGCGCGCTGGGGGACAGTCACACAGATACGCAGTATTTT. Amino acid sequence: CASSALGDSHTDTQYF.

CDR3 in amino acids: CASSGELYEQYF. CDR3 sequence (DNA): TGCGCCAGCAGTGGGGAGTTATACGAGCAGTACTTC. The J gene is TRBJ2-7, the V gene TRBV10-1, with D possibly being TRBD2 (5 bases). Trimming left V 4 bases short and J 4 bases short, with 8 bases between. CDR3 length: 12 residues. Germline CDR1 reads WNHNN; CDR2 reads SYGVQD (reference sequence).

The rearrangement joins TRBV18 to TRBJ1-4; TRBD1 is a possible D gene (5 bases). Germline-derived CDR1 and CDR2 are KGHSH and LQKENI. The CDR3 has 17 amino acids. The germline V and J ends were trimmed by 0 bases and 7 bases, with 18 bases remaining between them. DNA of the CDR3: TGTGCCAGCTCACCACCTCAGGGATCGTCATTAATTGAAAAACTGTTTTTT. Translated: CASSPPQGSSLIEKLFF.

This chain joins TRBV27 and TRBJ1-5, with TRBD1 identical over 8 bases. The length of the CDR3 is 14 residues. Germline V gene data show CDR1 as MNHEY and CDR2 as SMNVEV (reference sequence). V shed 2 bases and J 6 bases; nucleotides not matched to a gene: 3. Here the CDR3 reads CASSLGQGGQPQHF. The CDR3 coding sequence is TGTGCCAGCAGTTTAGGACAGGGCGGTCAGCCCCAGCATTTT.

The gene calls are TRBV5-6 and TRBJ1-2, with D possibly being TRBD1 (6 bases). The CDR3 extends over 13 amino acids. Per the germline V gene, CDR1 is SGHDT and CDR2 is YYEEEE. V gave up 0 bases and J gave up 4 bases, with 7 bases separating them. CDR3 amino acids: CASSLVGGYGYTF. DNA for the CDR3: TGTGCCAGCAGCTTGGTAGGGGGCTATGGCTACACCTTC. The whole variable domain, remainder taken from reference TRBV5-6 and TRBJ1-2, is DAGVTQSPTHLIKTRGQQVTLRCSPKSGHDTVSWYQQALGQGPQFIFQYYEEEERQRGNFPDRFSGHQFPNYSSELNVNALLLGDSALYLCASSLVGGYGYTFGSGTRLTVV.

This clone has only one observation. The DNA of the CDR3 is TGCGCCAGCAGCCCAGACAGTTACGAGCAGTACTTC. Its translation: CASSPDSYEQYF. The chain links TRBV5-1 to TRBJ2-7; a possible D gene is TRBD1 (5 bases). The CDR3 is 12 amino acids. Germline CDR1 is SGHRS and CDR2 is YFSETQ. Trimming cost V 4 bases and J 4 bases, with 9 bases left between them.

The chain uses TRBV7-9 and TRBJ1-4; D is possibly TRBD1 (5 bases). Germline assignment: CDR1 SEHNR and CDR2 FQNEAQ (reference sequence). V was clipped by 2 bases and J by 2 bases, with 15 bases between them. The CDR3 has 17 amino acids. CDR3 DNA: TGTGCCAGCAGCTTATTCGGGTCGGCAGGGACTAATGAAAAACTGTTTTTT. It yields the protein CASSLFGSAGTNEKLFF.

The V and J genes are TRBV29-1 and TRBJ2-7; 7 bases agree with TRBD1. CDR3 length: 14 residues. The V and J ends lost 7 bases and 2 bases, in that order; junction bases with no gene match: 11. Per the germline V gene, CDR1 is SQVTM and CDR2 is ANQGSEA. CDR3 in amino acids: CSAARPGQTYEQYF. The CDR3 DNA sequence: TGCAGCGCTGCTCGGCCGGGACAGACCTACGAGCAGTACTTC.

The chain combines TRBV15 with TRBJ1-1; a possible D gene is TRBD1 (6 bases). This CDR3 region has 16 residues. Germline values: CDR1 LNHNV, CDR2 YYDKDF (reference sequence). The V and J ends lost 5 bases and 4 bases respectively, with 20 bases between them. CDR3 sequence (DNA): TGTGCCACCAGCGCAGACGCCAGGGGTGGTGGCACTGAAGCTTTCTTT. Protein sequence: CATSADARGGGTEAFF.